This entry describes one T cell receptor beta chain. It has no known antigen specificity. Base qualities are missing; no much larger clone stands one base away. This specimen comes from a study of OX40 agonist ivuxolimab in advanced cancers. As for the study more broadly: Ivuxolimab was a fully human IgG2 agonistic monoclonal antibody targeting the costimulatory receptor OX40 (CD134). The purpose of peripheral TCRbeta sequencing was to test whether ivuxolimab changed TCR sequence diversity and led to clonal T-cell expansion. Patients were allowed to have had prior anti-PD-1, anti-PD-L1 or anti-CTLA-4 therapy, and roughly two fifths of the dose-escalation patients had been treated with checkpoint inhibitors. Of the approximately 54 dose-escalation patients, hepatocellular carcinoma was present in around 20, melanoma in around 15, renal cell carcinoma in 9 and head and neck cancer in 9. In the dose-escalation cohort, around 80% of patients were male, and the mean age was around 65 years with a range of roughly 23 to 90. The paper covers the monotherapy dose-escalation part of the phase I ivuxolimab trial, which included N ≈ 50 patients. Three dose-escalation patients achieved partial responses, one with hepatocellular carcinoma and two with cutaneous melanoma. Intravenous ivuxolimab was administered to patients every 2 weeks at six dose levels: 0.01, 0.1, 0.3, 1.5, 3 and 10 mg/kg. On the study overall, not on this receptor specifically: After ivuxolimab, CD8+ T cells had more expanded clones than CD4+ T cells on average. Clonal expansion of both CD4+ and CD8+ blood T cells was observed from baseline to week 6 at doses 0.1 to 3.0 mg/kg. Low levels of normalized T-cell clonal expansion were also shown by some nonresponding patients. In partial responders in the 0.1-3.0 mg/kg groups, normalized peripheral clonal expansion was found to be among the lowest, especially among CD8+ T cells. The antigen specificity of the peripheral T cells that underwent clonal expansion was not determined.

Patients with autoimmune disease history or receiving systemic immunosuppression were excluded from the trial. In every dose cohort, peripheral blood was drawn for TCR sequencing at baseline, cycle 4 day 1, and cycle 7 day 1. The samples were drawn from a first-in-human, open-label, multicenter phase I dose-escalation trial of ivuxolimab. Adults with locally advanced or metastatic melanoma, renal cell, hepatocellular, or head and neck squamous cell carcinoma were enrolled in the trial. Before TCR sequencing, CD4+ T cells and CD8+ T cells were sorted from peripheral blood as separate populations. V is shortened by 0 bases, J by 4 bases, and the region joining them spans 17 bases. From the germline V gene, CDR1 is SGHDN and CDR2 is FVKESK. The CDR3 runs 17 residues from the cysteine to the phenylalanine. The kept DNA is CDR3 alone, 51 bases in frame from the first base. To sequence the TCRbeta CDR3 region, genomic DNA was isolated from the sorted cells. TCRbeta CDR3 regions were sequenced using the immunoSEQ Assay. What TCRdb holds here is the immuneACCESS table cut down to in-frame rearrangements. Part of the clones is not present; checked against another copy, under half of the missing clones reflect an unresolved V gene, and the others are unexplained. The sample yields approximately 17,000 clones; about four fifths were counted once. Around 40% of the sample goes to the ten largest clones.

This sequence originates from an adult with an advanced solid tumor such as melanoma, head and neck, liver or kidney cancer. The chain links TRBV14 with TRBJ2-3; TRBD2 is perhaps the D gene, given 6 matching bases. Material: CD4+ or CD8+ T cells sorted from blood, obtained in a trial of the OX40 agonist ivuxolimab. The CDR3 sequence is CASSQDVVGGGADTQYF. The base sequence is TGTGCCAGCAGCCAAGATGTTGTCGGTGGAGGGGCAGATACGCAGTATTTT.